This TCR beta chain was sequenced in a study of T cells in Graves' hyperthyroidism and ophthalmopathy. This clonotype was picked up many times. What was amplified from RNA transcripts were TCR beta CDR3 regions. TCR CDR3 underwent first-round RT-PCR with the HTBI primer set. TCRdb used MiXCR to reprocess the multiplex PCR reads, holding one entry per CDR3 protein. This table has about 99,000 distinct CDR3 sequences, approximately 50% appearing once. From germline, CDR1 is DFQATT and CDR2 SNEGSKA (reference sequence). J was trimmed by 9 bases and V by 7 bases; bases with no gene match: 9. CDR3 length: 12 amino acids.

The source of this sequence is a man aged 40-55 years with Graves' hyperthyroidism. This rearrangement joins TRBV20-1 to TRBJ2-1; 7 positions agree with TRBD2. The specimen sequenced was blood. As DNA, the CDR3 is TGCAGTGGATGGCGGGGGTCCGGTGAGCAGTTCTTC. Encoded protein: CSGWRGSGEQFF.